These T cell receptor beta chains were read from a single sample in a study of blood T cell repertoires in COVID-19. Generated by immunoSEQ multiplex PCR, the TCRdb table keeps only in-frame clones and is missing some. The profile shows over 150,000 clones, around 80% of them singletons. The sample comprised PBMCs or T cells enriched from blood (not recorded which). The receptor set was obtained from a man aged 45-65 years who had recovered from COVID-19. CDR3s include the opening cysteine and the closing phenylalanine or tryptophan. D genes are given only for firm matches. Rows may omit the clone size; those that give it use once, few, many or a size class.

size	J	V	D	CDR3	DNA
once	TRBJ1-4	TRBV7-9	.	CASSSDINEKLFF	TGTGCCAGCAGCTCGGACATTAATGAAAAACTGTTTTTT
.	TRBJ1-2	TRBV2	.	CASSRGGGAGYTF	TGTGCCAGTAGCCGTGGGGGAGGCGCTGGCTACACCTTC
.	TRBJ1-5	TRBV5-1	.	CASSPGGDGQPQHF	TGCGCCAGCAGCCCAGGAGGGGACGGGCAGCCCCAGCATTTT
once	TRBJ1-2	TRBV19	TRBD1	CASNSAGGVYGYTF	TGTGCCAGTAATTCGGCAGGGGGCGTCTATGGCTACACCTTC
.	TRBJ2-5	TRBV7-2	TRBD2	CASSPSGLAGGKETQYF	TGTGCCAGCAGCCCCTCTGGACTAGCGGGGGGTAAAGAGACCCAGTACTTC
once	TRBJ2-7	TRBV4-1	TRBD1	CASSQGTGDIYEQYF	TGCGCCAGCAGCCAAGGGACAGGGGATATTTACGAGCAGTACTTC
.	TRBJ2-1	TRBV9	TRBD1	CASSATDRPSSYNEQFF	TGTGCCAGCAGCGCAACGGACAGGCCTAGCTCCTACAATGAGCAGTTCTTC
.	TRBJ1-1	TRBV7-9	TRBD1	CASSLGQGVGPPEAFF	TGTGCCAGCAGCTTAGGGCAGGGGGTGGGGCCGCCTGAAGCTTTCTTT
.	TRBJ2-1	TRBV4-1	.	CASSQGASSYNEQFF	TGCGCCAGCAGCCAAGGGGCGAGCTCCTACAATGAGCAGTTCTTC
.	TRBJ1-2	TRBV15	TRBD1	CATSSGRQGNYGYTF	TGTGCCACCAGCAGTGGCCGACAGGGGAACTATGGCTACACCTTC
.	TRBJ1-5	TRBV12-5	TRBD1	CASGLEGAWQPQHF	TGTGCTAGTGGTTTGGAGGGGGCTTGGCAGCCCCAGCATTTT
once	TRBJ2-7	TRBV4-3	.	CASSQGEGDSDEQYF	TGCGCCAGCAGCCAAGGTGAGGGTGACTCCGACGAGCAGTACTTC
.	TRBJ1-2	TRBV3-1/TRBV3-2	TRBD1	CASTPSTGGAYGYTF	TGTGCCAGCACCCCGAGCACAGGGGGGGCCTATGGCTACACCTTC
.	TRBJ2-5	TRBV5-1	TRBD1	CASSFGQAQETQYF	TGCGCCAGCAGCTTTGGACAGGCACAAGAGACCCAGTACTTC
.	TRBJ2-3	TRBV4-3	TRBD2	CASSQGGLAGADTQYF	TGCGCCAGCAGCCAAGGAGGGCTAGCGGGGGCAGATACGCAGTATTTT
.	TRBJ2-3	TRBV5-1	TRBD1	CASSWGTVTDTQYF	TGCGCCAGCAGCTGGGGGACAGTAACAGATACGCAGTATTTT
.	TRBJ2-2	TRBV2	.	CASSIQGDGELFF	TGTGCCAGCAGTATACAGGGAGACGGGGAGCTGTTTTTT
.	TRBJ2-2	TRBV7-6	.	CASSFLRGTGELFF	TGTGCCAGCAGCTTTTTGCGGGGCACCGGGGAGCTGTTTTTT
.	TRBJ2-7	TRBV5-1	.	CASSLLGSTNYEQYF	TGCGCCAGCAGCTTGTTGGGTAGCACAAACTACGAGCAGTACTTC
few	TRBJ2-7	TRBV7-2	TRBD2	CASSPITSGGGKELYF	TGTGCCAGCAGCCCCATAACTAGCGGGGGGGGCAAGGAACTCTACTTC
.	TRBJ1-4	TRBV7-9	TRBD1	CASSLGTVYNEKLFF	TGTGCCAGCAGCCTCGGGACAGTTTATAATGAAAAACTGTTTTTT
few	TRBJ1-4	TRBV5-1	TRBD1	CASRTGGGEKLFF	TGCGCCAGCAGGACAGGGGGCGGAGAAAAACTGTTTTTT
once	TRBJ2-2	TRBV19	.	CASSSSAANTGELFF	TGTGCCAGTAGCTCTAGCGCCGCGAACACCGGGGAGCTGTTTTTT
.	TRBJ1-5	TRBV19	TRBD1	CASSIQGALEPQHF	TGTGCCAGTAGTATTCAGGGGGCCCTTGAGCCCCAGCATTTT
.	TRBJ1-5	TRBV6-6	TRBD1	CASSPTGNGFQPQHF	TGTGCCAGCAGTCCGACAGGGAACGGATTTCAGCCCCAGCATTTT
.	TRBJ2-7	TRBV27	.	CASSPTGFYEQYF	TGTGCCAGCAGTCCTACAGGGTTCTACGAGCAGTACTTC
.	TRBJ2-1	TRBV6-5	TRBD1	CASSYRTGGKDEQFF	TGTGCCAGCAGTTACAGGACAGGGGGCAAGGATGAGCAGTTCTTC
.	TRBJ1-1	TRBV2	TRBD1	CASSADRGGSEAFF	TGTGCCAGCAGCGCTGACAGGGGAGGGAGTGAAGCTTTCTTT
.	TRBJ2-7	TRBV7-9	TRBD2	CASSPRTSGGYEQYF	TGTGCCAGCAGCCCCCGGACTAGCGGGGGCTACGAGCAGTACTTC
.	TRBJ2-7	TRBV4-1	TRBD1	CASSPWDSGYEQYF	TGCGCCAGCAGCCCGTGGGACAGCGGCTACGAGCAGTACTTC
.	TRBJ2-7	TRBV7-2	TRBD2	CASSLRTSGGTYEQYF	TGTGCCAGCAGCTTGAGGACTAGCGGGGGCACCTACGAGCAGTACTTC
few	TRBJ1-4	TRBV19	.	CASKLGPSNEKLFF	TGTGCCAGTAAACTAGGCCCTTCTAATGAAAAACTGTTTTTT
.	TRBJ2-2	TRBV6-5	.	CASSYLSTGELFF	TGTGCCAGCAGTTACCTGAGCACCGGGGAGCTGTTTTTT
.	TRBJ1-2	TRBV7-8	.	CASSSPAGETNYGYTF	TGTGCCAGCAGCTCCCCGGCCGGAGAAACTAACTATGGCTACACCTTC
.	TRBJ1-3	TRBV19	.	CASTQGRNTIYF	TGTGCCAGTACACAGGGCAGAAACACCATATATTTT
once	TRBJ2-7	TRBV27	.	CASSLAQGSYEQYF	TGTGCCAGCAGTTTAGCACAGGGCAGCTACGAGCAGTACTTC
.	TRBJ1-2	TRBV29-1	TRBD1	CSVEDFDRDGYTF	TGCAGCGTTGAAGACTTCGACAGGGATGGCTACACCTTC
.	TRBJ2-3	TRBV19	.	CASSSWGRTDTQYF	TGTGCCAGTAGCTCGTGGGGGAGGACAGATACGCAGTATTTT
.	TRBJ1-3	TRBV2	.	CASSPERVSGNTIYF	TGTGCCAGCAGCCCCGAACGAGTTTCTGGAAACACCATATATTTT
.	TRBJ2-5	TRBV12-5	TRBD2	CASGLVIEGPSGATQYF	TGTGCTAGTGGTTTGGTAATCGAGGGTCCTAGCGGGGCGACCCAGTACTTC
.	TRBJ2-1	TRBV19	TRBD2	CASSRSLAGVLEQFF	TGTGCCAGTAGTAGGTCACTAGCGGGGGTGCTTGAGCAGTTCTTC
.	TRBJ2-7	TRBV6-2/TRBV6-3	.	CASSYLGQSYEQYF	TGTGCCAGCAGTTACCTGGGACAATCCTACGAGCAGTACTTC
.	TRBJ1-2	TRBV3-1/TRBV3-2	TRBD1	CASSAQGAPGYTF	TGTGCCAGCAGCGCACAGGGGGCCCCTGGCTACACCTTC
.	TRBJ2-7	TRBV19	.	CASSPRAADTYEQYF	TGTGCCAGTAGTCCGCGGGCAGCGGATACCTACGAGCAGTACTTC
.	TRBJ1-2	TRBV5-4	.	CASSLSLANYGYTF	TGTGCCAGCAGCTTGAGTTTAGCGAACTATGGCTACACCTTC
.	TRBJ1-1	TRBV3-1/TRBV3-2	.	CASSQSIQITEAFF	TGTGCCAGCAGCCAATCCATACAGATCACTGAAGCTTTCTTT
.	TRBJ1-2	TRBV5-1	TRBD1	CASSRETGNGYTF	TGCGCCAGCAGCCGAGAGACAGGGAATGGCTACACCTTC
.	TRBJ2-5	TRBV12-3/TRBV12-4	TRBD2	CASSLGGGKTQYF	TGTGCCAGCAGTTTGGGGGGGGGTAAGACCCAGTACTTC
.	TRBJ1-3	TRBV2	TRBD1	CASSEQDRADFGNTIYF	TGTGCCAGCAGTGAACAGGACAGGGCCGACTTCGGAAACACCATATATTTT
.	TRBJ2-3	TRBV4-3	.	CASSQDLRTATQYF	TGCGCCAGCAGCCAAGATCTGAGAACAGCTACGCAGTATTTT
.	TRBJ1-5	TRBV6-7	.	CASSFTKAGNQPQHF	TGTGCCAGCAGCTTCACAAAGGCGGGCAATCAGCCCCAGCATTTT
.	TRBJ1-2	TRBV6-1	.	CASSENTYGYTF	TGTGCCAGCAGTGAAAACACCTATGGCTACACCTTC
few	TRBJ1-2	TRBV12-3/TRBV12-4	.	CASSSGGGYGYTF	TGTGCCAGCAGCTCCGGGGGTGGCTATGGCTACACCTTC
once	TRBJ1-2	TRBV28	TRBD1	CASSGGTAANYGYTF	TGTGCCAGCAGTGGAGGGACAGCAGCTAACTATGGCTACACCTTC
.	TRBJ2-2	TRBV6-4	.	CASSPTPANTGELFF	TGTGCCAGCAGCCCCACACCCGCGAACACCGGGGAGCTGTTTTTT